This TCR beta chain appears in the sequencing data of a study of blood T cell repertoires in COVID-19 (dated by TCRdb to the early 2020s). Context from the whole study: The collaborator samples originated in the United States, Italy and Spain and spanned the acute and convalescent phases of COVID-19. Samples were obtained from the ongoing ImmuneRACE study (first 160 participants) and from 1,000 to 1,500 subjects provided by 6 global collaborators. A de-identified subject ID, COVID-19 status, age in years and sex were almost always included in the sample metadata. The material from the prospective study consisted of cDNA or gDNA derived from T cells, B-cell-depleted T cells, or PBMCs. The repertoires were released in a freely available public database intended as a resource for research on the immune response to SARS-CoV-2. The dataset comprised deeply sampled blood TCRbeta repertoires from subjects exposed to, actively infected with, or recovered from COVID-19. HLA class I and class II types, where available, came from metadata supplied by the sample provider rather than from assay-based typing. Study-wide conclusions, independent of this receptor: The quantity of clinical and demographic metadata differed by source and by participant and was supplied without curation.

TCRbeta CDR3 regions were amplified from genomic DNA by means of the immunoSEQ Assay, a bias-controlled multiplex PCR. The authors' analysis ran thus. Within the assay, amplification of reference gene primers was used to estimate how many nucleated cells each sample contained. Sequence reads were collapsed and filtered to measure the absolute abundance of every unique TCRbeta CDR3 rearrangement. For each sample, productive Simpson clonality was calculated as the square root of Simpson's diversity index over productive rearrangements. TCRdb took over this immuneACCESS table, retaining in-frame rearrangements with V and J assigned. Such tables are incomplete; in checked studies, under half of the missing clones stem from an unresolved V gene, and the remainder is unexplained. From that table come the V and J calls and clone size; the DNA was used to work out D and trimming. Counted in this sample were 150,000 to 200,000 clones; 85% to 90% of them appeared once. Of the sample, roughly 3.9% falls within the top ten clones.

Per the germline V gene (reference sequence), LNHDA is the CDR1 and SQIVND is the CDR2. V sheds 8 bases and J sheds 9 bases, leaving 19 bases between their ends. Measured from the cysteine to the phenylalanine, the CDR3 is 13 residues long. Left in the record is the CDR3 DNA by itself, 39 bases read in frame from the first base. Worth noting for this clone: Its antigen is unknown. Per-base quality was not reported, and no clone a single base away is much larger than it.

Each collaborating institution followed its own protocols to collect whole blood in K2EDTA tubes. For TCRbeta analysis, collaborators shipped samples as frozen whole blood, isolated PBMCs, or DNA extracted from either of those sample types. Recombination connected TRBV19 to TRBJ1-1; the D gene identity is not certain. Sequenced sample: peripheral blood. This TCR was recovered from a man younger than 35 with active or convalescent COVID-19. The CDR3 has the sequence CASHSAAVAKAFF. DNA sequence: TGTGCCAGTCATTCGGCAGCTGTAGCCAAAGCTTTCTTT.